This TCR beta chain was documented in a study of graft-versus-host responses after intestinal transplantation. This clone has only a few counts. The antigen is undetermined. Germline V gene data show CDR1 as SGDLS and CDR2 as YYNGEE. V lost 0 bases and J lost 8, with 8 bases in between. The CDR3 sequence is 12 residues long. TCRdb's copy holds only in-frame clones and misses some; the assay was immunoSEQ multiplex PCR. The sample comprises some 120,000 clones, approximately 93% of which are singletons, and 1% to 1.5% rests with the top ten. This sequence was found in a human donor who was the organ donor for an intestinal transplant. The specimen was unstimulated CD8+ T cells sorted from spleen or lymph node cells, collected before transplant. The genes are TRBV9 and TRBJ1-2; D uncertain. The CDR3 coding sequence is TGTGCCAGCAGCGTAGCCACCTACGGCTACACCTTC. Residues: CASSVATYGYTF.